Shown below are 7 T cell receptor beta chains from a single sample sequenced in a study of T-cell memory formation after mild COVID-19. TCRdb redid the calling of the 5' RACE reads with MiXCR, one entry per CDR3 protein. Of 450,000 or so distinct CDR3 sequences listed, roughly 25% are singletons. Sequenced material: PBMCs or a T cell subset sorted from them (not recorded which). The receptor source for this set is an adult woman who had mild COVID-19 (a few samples of this study predate the infection). Cell type and time point are not known.

This clonotype was observed a single time. The V and J genes are TRBV30 and TRBJ1-5, with D perhaps TRBD1 (6 bases). CDR1 is GTSNPN, CDR2 SVGIG, per germline (reference sequence). The CDR3 sequence is 14 residues long. The CDR3 here is CGASGGGGNQPQHF. Here the CDR3 DNA reads TGTGGAGCAAGCGGGGGCGGTGGCAATCAGCCCCAGCATTTT.

This clonotype was recorded at least ten times. The V call is TRBV4-1, the J call TRBJ2-7; D is unresolved. Germline V lookup: CDR1 MGHRA, CDR2 YSYEKL. V lost 1 base and J lost 2, with 12 bases in between. The CDR3 spans 15 residues. The CDR3 sequence is CASSQGTADTYEQYF. In nucleotides, the CDR3 is TGCGCCAGCAGCCAAGGTACCGCCGATACCTACGAGCAGTACTTC.

The CDR3 protein is CASSLEGIYGYTF. CDR3 nucleotides: TGCGCCAGCAGCTTGGAAGGGATCTATGGCTACACCTTC. This chain uses TRBV5-1 with TRBJ1-2; D gene ambiguous. CDR3 length: 13 amino acids. V shed 0 bases and J shed 4 bases, with 7 bases lying between them. Per the germline V gene, CDR1 is SGHRS and CDR2 is YFSETQ.

The chain carries TRBV7-2 and TRBJ2-1; 10 bases align to TRBD2. The ends lost 6 bases at V and 6 bases at J; junction bases unmatched: 14. The CDR3 is 17 amino acids. From germline, CDR1 is SGHTA and CDR2 FQGNSA. CDR3 bases: TGTGCCAGCAGGGCCCGAGCGGGAGGGGTTTTGGGCAATGAGCAGTTCTTC. It translates to CASRARAGGVLGNEQFF.

For the CDR3, the DNA is TGTGCCTGGAATACGGTAAGGGCCGAGCAGTACTTC. The encoded protein is CAWNTVRAEQYF. This rearrangement joins TRBV30 to TRBJ2-7; the D is unclear. Germline V gene sequence: CDR1 GTSNPN, CDR2 SVGIG (reference sequence). V was cut by 4 bases and J by 6 bases, with 13 bases left in between. The CDR3 sequence is 12 residues long.

This clonotype was seen only a few times. V is TRBV11-2 and J is TRBJ2-3, with D perhaps TRBD2 (5 bases). The germline V gene has CDR1 SGHAT and CDR2 FQNNGV. CDR3 size: 14 residues. Trimming left V 1 base short and J 7 bases short, with 12 bases between. The DNA for the CDR3 is TGTGCCAGCAGCTTAGCTGCGGGCCCCAATACGCAGTATTTT. Its protein is CASSLAAGPNTQYF.

This clonotype was seen ten or more times. This chain connects TRBV18 to TRBJ2-5; 7 nucleotides agree with TRBD1. Germline V CDR1 and CDR2: KGHSH, LQKENI. The CDR3 length is 16 residues. V trimming: 2 bases; J trimming: 2 bases; junction bases outside the gene matches: 8. CDR3 in amino acids: CASSPVTGAQQETQYF. CDR3 DNA sequence: TGTGCCAGCTCACCAGTTACAGGGGCGCAACAAGAGACCCAGTACTTC. The full variable domain, with the rest looked up from reference TRBV18 and TRBJ2-5, is NAGVMQNPRHLVRRRGQEARLRCSPMKGHSHVYWYRQLPEEGLKFMVYLQKENIIDESGMPKERFSAEFPKEGPSILRIQQVVRGDSAAYFCASSPVTGAQQETQYFGPGTRLLVL.